Listed here are 11 T cell receptor beta chains from one sample, sequenced in a study of CDR3 diversity in severe acne. Using its own MiXCR run on the PCR reads, TCRdb lists one record per CDR3 protein. The repertoire holds around 91,000 distinct CDR3 sequences, with 45% to 65% as singletons. The material sequenced was blood. Receptor source: a male donor in good health, without acne.

For the CDR3, the DNA is TGTGCCTGGAGTGAGGGGACAAACACCATATATTTT. Translation gives CAWSEGTNTIYF. This chain joins TRBV10-3 and TRBJ1-3; possibly TRBD1 for D (5 bases). Between the trimmed V and J ends, which lost 11 bases and 6 bases, there was a span of 14 bases. The CDR3 is 12 residues long. Germline values: CDR1 ENHRY, CDR2 SYGVKD.

The table lists this clonotype with a few counts. The chain uses TRBV28 and TRBJ1-6; 7 bases are a match to TRBD1. Trimming took 8 bases from V and 10 from J; bases not matched to a gene: 11. Germline V gene data show CDR1 as MDHEN and CDR2 as SYDVKM. The CDR3 is 14 amino acids. CDR3 loop: CASSTDREGSPLHF. The CDR3 bases are TGTGCCAGCTCAACAGACAGGGAAGGGTCACCCCTCCACTTT.

This clonotype has a count of ten or more. The chain couples TRBV7-9 to TRBJ2-2; D is uncertain. V was trimmed by 4 bases and J by 2 bases, leaving 8 bases between them. The germline V gene has CDR1 SEHNR and CDR2 FQNEAQ (reference sequence). This CDR3 region has 14 residues. CDR3 sequence: CASSSPSNTGELFF. The CDR3 DNA is TGTGCCAGCAGCTCCCCTTCCAACACCGGGGAGCTGTTTTTT.

The gene calls are TRBV11-1 and TRBJ2-7, with TRBD1 identical over 11 bases. The CDR3 contains 16 residues. The V segment lost 5 bases and the J segment 4 bases; nucleotides outside the gene matches: 10. The germline CDR1 and CDR2 sequences are SGHAT and FQDESV (reference sequence). This CDR3 reads CASSPRQGTGGYEQYF. The CDR3 bases are TGTGCCAGCAGCCCTAGACAGGGGACAGGGGGATACGAGCAGTACTTC.

This clonotype was recorded many times. The V and J genes are TRBV25-1 and TRBJ2-5, with D tentatively TRBD2 (6 bases). V was pared by 2 bases and J by 3 bases, with 16 bases between. The CDR3 loop spans 16 amino acids. The germline V gene encodes CDR1 MGHDK and CDR2 SYGVNS. CDR3 loop: CASSEPGRISKETQYF. The CDR3 DNA reads TGTGCCAGCAGTGAACCAGGGAGGATTTCCAAAGAGACCCAGTACTTC. The full variable domain, in which reference TRBV25-1 and TRBJ2-5 provide the parts outside the CDR3, is EADIYQTPRYLVIGTGKKITLECSQTMGHDKMYWYQQDPGMELHLIHYSYGVNSTEKGDLSSESTVSRIRTEHFPLTLESARPSHTSQYLCASSEPGRISKETQYFGPGTRLLVL.

This chain connects TRBV30 to TRBJ1-3, with a possible D match to TRBD1 (5 bases). CDR3 size: 14 residues. Germline values: CDR1 GTSNPN, CDR2 SVGIG (reference sequence). Trimming removed 0 bases at V and 4 bases at J, with 10 bases between. The CDR3 spells CAWSVQGVGNTIYF. CDR3 nucleotide sequence: TGTGCCTGGAGTGTACAAGGGGTGGGAAACACCATATATTTT.

This chain links TRBV24-1 with TRBJ2-1, with 8 bases that match TRBD2. There are 16 residues in the CDR3. CDR1 and CDR2 from the germline V gene are KGHDR and SFDVKD. Trimming took 1 base from V and 2 from J; bases not matched to a gene: 3. For the CDR3, the DNA is TGTGCCACCAGTGATTTTCTAGCGGGTACCTACAATGAGCAGTTCTTC. This translates into CATSDFLAGTYNEQFF.

This chain connects TRBV19 to TRBJ1-2; D is uncertain. The length of the CDR3 is 13 residues. Germline V gene lookup returns CDR1 LNHDA and CDR2 SQIVND (reference sequence). V lost 4 bases, J lost 6 bases, and 12 bases lay in between. The DNA of the CDR3 is TGTGCCAGTAGTAAGCTCAGGAACCATGGCTACACCTTC. It translates to CASSKLRNHGYTF.

Regarding this clonotype: A much larger clone differs by one base, so this may be a read error. The V and J genes are TRBV5-4 and TRBJ2-7; 7 bases fit TRBD2. The CDR3 length is 11 residues. The J segment lost 3 bases and the V segment lost 10 bases, leaving 4 bases of the junction unmatched. Germline V gene data show CDR1 as SGHNT and CDR2 as YYREEE (reference sequence). As DNA, the CDR3 is TGTGCCTGGGGGGGGGGCTACGAGCAGTACTTC. Its protein is CAWGGGYEQYF.

This clonotype was recorded at least ten times. The chain has TRBV5-5 and TRBJ1-5; D uncertain. The CDR3 is made up of 16 amino acids. Trimming took off 0 bases at V and 0 bases at J, with 10 bases between the two ends. Germline V CDR1 and CDR2: SGHKS, YYEKEE (reference sequence). CDR3 DNA sequence: TGTGCCAGCAGCTTGGCCCCAGCAGATAGCAATCAGCCCCAGCATTTT. Amino acids: CASSLAPADSNQPQHF.

The J gene is TRBJ2-2, the V gene TRBV24-1; 7 bases are shared with TRBD2. The CDR3 runs to 22 residues. With V trimmed by 10 bases and J by 0 bases, 28 bases remained unmatched. Per germline, CDR1 KGHDR and CDR2 SFDVKD. The CDR3, as DNA: TGTGCCACTGGTCGGTGGAAGGCCGGGGGGACTACAGCTCTCGCGAACACCGGGGAGCTGTTTTTT. Translation gives CATGRWKAGGTTALANTGELFF.